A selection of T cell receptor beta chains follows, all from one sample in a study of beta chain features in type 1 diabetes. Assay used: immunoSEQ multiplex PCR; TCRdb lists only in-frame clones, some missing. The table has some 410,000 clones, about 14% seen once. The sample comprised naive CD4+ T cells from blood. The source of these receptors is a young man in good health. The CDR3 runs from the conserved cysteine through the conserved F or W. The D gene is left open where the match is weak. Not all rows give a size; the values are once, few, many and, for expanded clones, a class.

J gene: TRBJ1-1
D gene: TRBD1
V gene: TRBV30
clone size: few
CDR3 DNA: TGTGCCTGGAACCGGGACAGGGGAGGTTATGGGAACACTGAAGCTTTCTTT
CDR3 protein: CAWNRDRGGYGNTEAFF

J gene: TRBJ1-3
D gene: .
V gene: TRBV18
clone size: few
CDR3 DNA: TGTGCCAGCTCACCAATGGGGCTTTCTGCAGCCGGAAACACCATATATTTT
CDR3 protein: CASSPMGLSAAGNTIYF

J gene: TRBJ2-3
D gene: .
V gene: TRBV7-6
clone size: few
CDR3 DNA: TGTGCCAGCAGCGGGGAGGACATACCTAGCACAGATACGCAGTATTTT
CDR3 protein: CASSGEDIPSTDTQYF

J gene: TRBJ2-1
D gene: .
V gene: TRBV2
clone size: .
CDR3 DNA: TGTGCCAGCAGTGAAGGGGCGCAGCGGTCCAATGAGCAGTTCTTC
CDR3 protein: CASSEGAQRSNEQFF

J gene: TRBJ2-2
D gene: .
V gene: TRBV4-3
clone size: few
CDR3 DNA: TGCGCCAGCAGCCATGCCCGCAGCACCGGGGAGCTGTTTTTT
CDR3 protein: CASSHARSTGELFF

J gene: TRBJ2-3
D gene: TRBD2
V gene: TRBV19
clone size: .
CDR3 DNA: TGTGCCAGTAGTATCCGTCCCGGGACTAGCGGGAGCACAGATACGCAGTATTTT
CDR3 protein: CASSIRPGTSGSTDTQYF

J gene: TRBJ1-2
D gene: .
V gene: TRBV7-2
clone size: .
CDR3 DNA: TGTGCCAGCAGCTTAGTGGCGTCAGCCTATGGCTACACCTTC
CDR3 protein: CASSLVASAYGYTF

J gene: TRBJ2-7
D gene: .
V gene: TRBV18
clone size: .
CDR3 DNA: TGTGCCAGCTCACCACCGGGAGGCGAGCAGTACTTC
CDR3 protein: CASSPPGGEQYF

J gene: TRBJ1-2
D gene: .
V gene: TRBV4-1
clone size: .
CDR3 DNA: TGCGCCAGCAGCCAAGATCTCGTCCCGAACTATGGCTACACCTTC
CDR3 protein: CASSQDLVPNYGYTF

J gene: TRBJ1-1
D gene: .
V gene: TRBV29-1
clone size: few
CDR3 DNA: TGCAGCGTTGGGCAATCGAACACTGAAGCTTTCTTT
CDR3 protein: CSVGQSNTEAFF

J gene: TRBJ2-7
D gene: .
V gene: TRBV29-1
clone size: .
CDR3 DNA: TGCAGCGTGGGTTACTCGTACGAGCAGTACTTC
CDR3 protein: CSVGYSYEQYF

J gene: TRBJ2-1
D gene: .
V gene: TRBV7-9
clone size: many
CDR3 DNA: TGTGCCAGCAGTCCCCCTTCGGATGAGCAGTTCTTC
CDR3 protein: CASSPPSDEQFF

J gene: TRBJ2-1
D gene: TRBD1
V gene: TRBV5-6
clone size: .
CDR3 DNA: TGTGCCAGCAGCCCCCGGGACAGGGACAGAGGGCAGTTCTTC
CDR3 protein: CASSPRDRDRGQFF

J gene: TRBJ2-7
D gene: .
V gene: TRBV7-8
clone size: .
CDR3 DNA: TGTGCCAGCAGCCGGTCAGGCGGCGAGCAGTACTTC
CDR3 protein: CASSRSGGEQYF

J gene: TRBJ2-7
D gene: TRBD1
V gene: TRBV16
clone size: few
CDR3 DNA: TGTGCCAGCAGCCATCAATTCTCGGACAGGGCCCACGAGCAGTACTTC
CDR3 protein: CASSHQFSDRAHEQYF

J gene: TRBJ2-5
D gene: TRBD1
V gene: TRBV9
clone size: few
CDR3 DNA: TGTGCCAGCAGCGCCACAGGGGATCAAGAGACCCAGTACTTC
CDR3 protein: CASSATGDQETQYF

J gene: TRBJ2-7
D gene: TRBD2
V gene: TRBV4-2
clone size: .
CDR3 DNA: TGTGCCAGCAGCCAGCTAGCGGGGGGGCCCGAGCAGTACTTC
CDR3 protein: CASSQLAGGPEQYF

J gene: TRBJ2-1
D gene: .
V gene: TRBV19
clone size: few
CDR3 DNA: TGTGCCAGTAGTATTGGGAGCTCCTACAATGAGCAGTTCTTC
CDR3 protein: CASSIGSSYNEQFF

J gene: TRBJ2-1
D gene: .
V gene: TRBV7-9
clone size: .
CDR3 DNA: TGTGCCAGCAGCTCAGGGTGGGGCAACAATGAGCAGTTCTTC
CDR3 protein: CASSSGWGNNEQFF

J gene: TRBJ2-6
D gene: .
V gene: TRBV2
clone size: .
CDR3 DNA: TGTGCCGACCGGGCAGACAATGGGGCCAACGTCCTGACTTTC
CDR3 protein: CADRADNGANVLTF

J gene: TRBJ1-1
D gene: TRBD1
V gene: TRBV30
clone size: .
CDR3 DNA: TGTGCCTGGAGTGGAGACAGGGCTGAGGACACTGAAGCTTTCTTT
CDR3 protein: CAWSGDRAEDTEAFF